A single sample gave rise to the 30 T cell receptor beta chains below, sequenced in a study of OX40 agonist ivuxolimab in advanced cancers. Assay: immunoSEQ multiplex PCR; the TCRdb copy retains only in-frame clones and omits some. In the table there are around 66,000 clones, about 80% of which are singletons. The sequencing used CD4+ or CD8+ T cells sorted from blood, collected in a trial of the OX40 agonist ivuxolimab. The receptors derive from an adult with an advanced solid tumor such as melanoma, head and neck, liver or kidney cancer.

The chain is built from TRBV6-6 and TRBJ2-5; TRBD2 might be the D (6 bases). Germline lookup yields CDR1 MNHNY and CDR2 SVGAGI (reference sequence). Trimming took 6 bases from V and 2 from J, leaving 16 bases between them. The CDR3 contains 15 residues. The chain's CDR3 is CASRDGAGSQETQYF. CDR3 coding DNA: TGTGCCAGCAGAGATGGGGCGGGGTCACAAGAGACCCAGTACTTC.

The rearrangement joins TRBV5-1 to TRBJ2-7, with D hard to call. V gave up 4 bases and J gave up 3 bases, with 11 bases separating them. The CDR3 spans 13 residues. Germline CDR1 and CDR2: SGHRS and YFSETQ. CDR3 region: CASSRTSNYEQYF. For the CDR3, the DNA is TGCGCCAGCAGCCGTACCTCCAACTACGAGCAGTACTTC.

A word on this clone: At one of its ends the junction is not consistent with the germline gene, which may arise from a read error. The gene calls are TRBV6-4 and TRBJ2-1; 9 bases are shared with TRBD1. This CDR3 is built from 12 residues. Germline V CDR1 and CDR2: MRHNA, SNTAGT. In DNA form, the CDR3 reads TGTGCCAGCAGTGACCCGCGGACAGGGGTGGTCTTC. This codes for CASSDPRTGVVF.

The chain uses TRBV11-2 and TRBJ2-3; D may match TRBD1 or TRBD2 (6 bases each). The CDR3 is 17 amino acids. Germline V gives CDR1 SGHAT, CDR2 FQNNGV. The V and J ends lost 1 base and 2 bases respectively, with 16 bases between them. DNA for the CDR3: TGTGCCAGCAGCTTAGGCCATAGGGGGGACAACACAGATACGCAGTATTTT. Its protein product is CASSLGHRGDNTDTQYF. Based on the CDR3 plus reference TRBV11-2 and TRBJ2-3, the full variable domain is EAGVAQSPRYKIIEKRQSVAFWCNPISGHATLYWYQQILGQGPKLLIQFQNNGVVDDSQLPKDRFSAERLKGVDSTLKIQPAKLEDSAVYLCASSLGHRGDNTDTQYFGPGTRLTVL.

The chain recombines TRBV5-1 with TRBJ1-2, with D tentatively TRBD1 (5 bases). From germline, CDR1 is SGHRS and CDR2 YFSETQ. The CDR3 loop spans 14 amino acids. The V gene lost 2 bases and the J gene lost 3 bases, with 11 bases spanning the gap. The CDR3 DNA reads as TGCGCCAGCAGCTTAAGCAGGGAGCACTATGGCTACACCTTC. Encoded protein: CASSLSREHYGYTF.

The chain combines TRBV5-4 with TRBJ2-7, with 9 bases that match TRBD1. The CDR3 extends over 16 amino acids. The J segment lost 6 bases and the V segment lost 0 bases, leaving 10 bases of the junction unmatched. In germline, CDR1 is SGHNT, CDR2 YYREEE (reference sequence). The DNA of the CDR3 is TGTGCCAGCAGCTTGGCCTTAGGGACAGGGACCGGCGAGCAGTACTTC. It encodes CASSLALGTGTGEQYF.

The chain employs TRBV9 and TRBJ2-3; 8 positions agree with TRBD1. This CDR3 comprises 17 residues. V lost 0 bases to trimming and J lost 0 bases; unmatched junction nucleotides: 6. CDR1 is SGDLS and CDR2 is YYNGEE in the germline V gene. The CDR3: CASSVAQDRVSTDTQYF. CDR3 nucleotide sequence: TGTGCCAGCAGCGTAGCTCAGGACAGGGTTAGCACAGATACGCAGTATTTT.

This clone was observed once. The chain has TRBV9 and TRBJ2-6, with D unresolved. Germline assignment: CDR1 SGDLS and CDR2 YYNGEE. Deletions cut 0 bases from V and 0 bases from J, with 10 bases between. The CDR3 spans 17 residues. The CDR3 nucleotides read TGTGCCAGCAGCGTAGGTCTTAGGGTCTCTGGGGCCAACGTCCTGACTTTC. This codes for CASSVGLRVSGANVLTF.

V and J are TRBV6-5 and TRBJ1-1, with D unclear. V gave up 5 bases and J gave up 6 bases, with 13 bases separating them. The CDR3 has 13 amino acids. CDR1 MNHEY and CDR2 SVGAGI come from the germline V gene. The CDR3 DNA sequence: TGTGCCAGCAGTGCTGCCCCGGACGCTGAAGCTTTCTTT. Its protein product is CASSAAPDAEAFF.

The rearrangement joins TRBV2 to TRBJ2-1; 8 bases map to TRBD1. The V gene end was trimmed by 5 bases and the J gene end by 4 bases; junction bases not matched to a gene: 4. The CDR3 loop spans 14 amino acids. Germline CDR1 is SNHLY and CDR2 is FYNNEI. In DNA, the CDR3 is TGTGCCAGCAGTCCGGACAGGGCGTACAATGAGCAGTTCTTC. Translating gives CASSPDRAYNEQFF.

The rearrangement joins TRBV9 to TRBJ1-3; 8 positions match TRBD1. V was clipped by 0 bases and J by 3 bases; unmatched bases: 2. The CDR3 loop spans 15 amino acids. Germline CDR1 SGDLS, CDR2 YYNGEE. For the CDR3, the DNA is TGTGCCAGCAGCGTAGCGACAGGGGATGGAAACACCATATATTTT. Amino acids: CASSVATGDGNTIYF.

The CDR3: CASGKPGSYEQYF. For the CDR3, the DNA is TGTGCCAGCGGAAAACCGGGAAGCTACGAGCAGTACTTC. The chain couples TRBV6-1 to TRBJ2-7, with a tentative D call TRBD2 (5 bases). The CDR3 is 13 amino acids. Germline CDR1 and CDR2: MNHNS and SASEGT. Deletions cut 8 bases from V and 3 bases from J, with 14 bases between.

This clone was observed a few times. The CDR3 here is CASSIGHNQPQHF. CDR3 coding DNA: TGTGCCAGCAGCATCGGACACAATCAGCCCCAGCATTTT. The rearrangement uses TRBV6-5 and TRBJ1-5; D may be TRBD1 (5 bases). CDR1 and CDR2 from the germline V gene are MNHEY and SVGAGI. Between the trimmed V and J ends, which lost 6 bases and 3 bases, there was a span of 9 bases. The CDR3 is made up of 13 amino acids.

This rearrangement joins TRBV7-3 to TRBJ2-3, with 7 bases lining up with TRBD2. Germline V gives CDR1 SGHTA, CDR2 FQGTGA. Unmatched junction bases numbered 9, after V lost 4 bases and J lost 2 bases. There are 16 residues in the CDR3. Here the CDR3 reads CASSSDSGLTTDTQYF. The CDR3 DNA follows: TGTGCCAGCAGCTCAGACTCGGGACTAACCACAGATACGCAGTATTTT.

The gene calls are TRBV18 and TRBJ1-4, with D hard to call. CDR1 KGHSH and CDR2 LQKENI come from the germline V gene. Between the trimmed V and J ends, which lost 2 bases and 0 bases, there was a span of 10 bases. This CDR3 spans 16 amino acids. This chain's CDR3 is CASSPVIMATNEKLFF. In DNA, the CDR3 is TGTGCCAGCTCACCAGTCATCATGGCAACTAATGAAAAACTGTTTTTT. Filled out from reference TRBV18 and TRBJ1-4, the complete variable domain reads NAGVMQNPRHLVRRRGQEARLRCSPMKGHSHVYWYRQLPEEGLKFMVYLQKENIIDESGMPKERFSAEFPKEGPSILRIQQVVRGDSAAYFCASSPVIMATNEKLFFGSGTQLSVL.

The chain combines TRBV12-5 with TRBJ2-2; TRBD2 is a possible D gene (5 bases). Trimming pared 5 bases from V and 0 bases from J, leaving 13 bases between. CDR1 is LGHNT, CDR2 FRNRAP, per germline. This CDR3 is 16 amino acids long. The CDR3 DNA reads TGTGCTAGTGGTATCCTTCTCGGGGCGAACACCGGGGAGCTGTTTTTT. Protein sequence: CASGILLGANTGELFF.

The chain links TRBV21-1 to TRBJ1-1; the DNA was not used to check the table's D call, TRBD1. TRBV21-1 is termed a pseudogene. The CDR3 is made up of 15 amino acids. This CDR3 is CASRAYRVWVTEAFF. Written as DNA, the CDR3 is TGTGCCAGCAGAGCTTACAGGGTTTGGGTCACTGAAGCTTTCTTT.

J is TRBJ1-1 and V is TRBV19; 7 bases are shared with TRBD1. Per germline, CDR1 LNHDA and CDR2 SQIVND (reference sequence). The CDR3 covers 17 residues. J was trimmed by 0 bases and V by 4 bases; bases with no gene match: 11. The CDR3 region has the DNA TGTGCCAGTAGTAAGGACAGGATCCTTCGACTGAACACTGAAGCTTTCTTT. Protein product: CASSKDRILRLNTEAFF.

This CDR3 is CASSLFQETQYF. CDR3 coding DNA: TGTGCCAGCAGCTTGTTCCAAGAGACCCAGTACTTC. The rearrangement links TRBV5-4 to TRBJ2-5; D is uncertain. Germline V lookup: CDR1 SGHNT, CDR2 YYREEE (reference sequence). The V gene lost 1 base and the J gene lost 1 base, with 2 bases spanning the gap. This CDR3 has 12 amino acids.

By sample fraction, this clone is medium-sized. The rearrangement uses TRBV23-1 and TRBJ2-5; 9 nucleotides align to TRBD2. TRBV23-1 is flagged as an ORF with uncertain function. Unmatched junction bases numbered 8, after V lost 4 bases and J lost 5 bases. The CDR3 contains 15 residues. CDR3 sequence reads: CASSPLAGGKETQYF. The CDR3 DNA reads TGCGCCAGCAGTCCCTTGGCGGGGGGGAAGGAGACCCAGTACTTC.

This chain joins TRBV5-6 and TRBJ2-2; perhaps TRBD1 as D (6 bases). CDR1 is SGHDT, CDR2 YYEEEE, per germline. V shed 4 bases and J shed 0 bases, with 19 bases lying between them. The CDR3 totals 18 residues. The CDR3 loop is CASSHDSAGTTNTGELFF. CDR3 nucleotides: TGTGCCAGCAGCCACGATTCCGCCGGGACAACGAACACCGGGGAGCTGTTTTTT.

In DNA form, the CDR3 reads TGCAGCTTGGGAAACAGGGGAACTGAAGCTTTCTTT. This gives the protein CSLGNRGTEAFF. The chain joins TRBV29-1 to TRBJ1-1, with 7 bases identical to TRBD1. V lost 8 bases and J lost 5; bases outside the gene matches: 8. Germline CDR1 SQVTM, CDR2 ANQGSEA. This CDR3 region has 12 residues.

In its sample, this clone was seen a few times. For the CDR3, the DNA is TGTGCCAGCAGCCCGTGGAGGGGAGGAACCCAAGAGACCCAGTACTTC. As protein: CASSPWRGGTQETQYF. The genes are TRBV7-8 and TRBJ2-5; a possible D gene is TRBD2 (6 bases). This CDR3 comprises 16 residues. V gave up 5 bases and J gave up 1 base, with 17 bases separating them. Germline V gene data show CDR1 as SGHVS and CDR2 as FQNEAQ. Supplemented by reference TRBV7-8 and TRBJ2-5, the full variable domain reads GAGVSQSPRYKVAKRGQDVALRCDPISGHVSLFWYQQALGQGPEFLTYFQNEAQLDKSGLPSDRFFAERPEGSVSTLKIQRTQQEDSAVYLCASSPWRGGTQETQYFGPGTRLLVL.

Worth noting for this clone: Likely a read error: the CDR3 ends without its conserved phenylalanine or tryptophan. The DNA is left out, because the CDR3 cannot be placed on it with certainty; the CDR3 is given as TCRdb lists it. This chain joins TRBV6-5 and TRBJ1-1. The germline V gene encodes CDR1 MNHEY and CDR2 SVGAGI. 9 amino acids form the CDR3, both terminal residues included. The CDR3 region is CASSPGTSV.

The V gene is TRBV5-4, the J gene TRBJ2-5; the D is unclear. The CDR3 covers 14 residues. Germline V gene sequence: CDR1 SGHNT, CDR2 YYREEE (reference sequence). V gave up 1 base and J gave up 2 bases, with 9 bases separating them. The CDR3 nucleotides are TGTGCCAGCAGCTTGACCTCCGGTCAAGAGACCCAGTACTTC. This gives the protein CASSLTSGQETQYF.

The V and J genes are TRBV5-6 and TRBJ2-2, with D perhaps TRBD1 or TRBD2 (5 bases each). V gave up 4 bases and J gave up 9 bases, with 16 bases separating them. The CDR3 loop spans 14 amino acids. Germline V gives CDR1 SGHDT, CDR2 YYEEEE. In DNA form, the CDR3 reads TGTGCCAGCAGCCCCCGACAGTGGGAGAGGGAGCTGTTTTTT. As protein: CASSPRQWERELFF.

This clone appeared once. V is TRBV2 and J is TRBJ2-5, with 12 positions matching TRBD2. Losses at the gene ends were 6 bases for V and 14 bases for J; bases not matched to a gene: 7. Germline values: CDR1 SNHLY, CDR2 FYNNEI. The CDR3 spans 12 residues. In DNA, the CDR3 is TGTGCCAGCAGCTCGACTAGCGGGGGCACATACTTC. It codes for CASSSTSGGTYF.

This rearrangement joins TRBV7-3 to TRBJ1-1, with D possibly being TRBD1 (5 bases). Germline V gives CDR1 SGHTA, CDR2 FQGTGA. The V end was cut by 5 bases, the J end by 1 base, with 11 bases between. This CDR3 region has 14 residues. The CDR3 protein is CASSEGSRNTEAFF. CDR3 nucleotides: TGTGCCAGCAGCGAGGGGTCCAGGAACACTGAAGCTTTCTTT.

J is TRBJ1-5 and V is TRBV7-2, with a possible D match to TRBD1 (6 bases). CDR1 is SGHTA and CDR2 is FQGNSA in the germline V gene. Trimming pared 1 base from V and 4 bases from J, leaving 11 bases between. There are 15 residues in the CDR3. This CDR3 reads CASSLEQGFNQPQHF. The CDR3, as DNA: TGTGCCAGCAGCTTAGAACAGGGCTTTAATCAGCCCCAGCATTTT.

The chain recombines TRBV28 with TRBJ1-2, with 9 bases fitting TRBD1. CDR1 and CDR2 from the germline V gene are MDHEN and SYDVKM. The V segment lost 6 bases and the J segment 4 bases; nucleotides outside the gene matches: 6. The CDR3 sequence is 14 residues long. The CDR3 here is CASRTQGAGYGYTF. The CDR3, as DNA: TGTGCCAGCAGGACACAGGGGGCCGGCTATGGCTACACCTTC.